This T cell receptor beta chain derives from a study of blood T cell repertoires in COVID-19. Overall study context: Collection of acute and convalescent COVID-19 samples took place in the United States, Italy and Spain.

Study processing details: Amplified reference gene primers provided the basis for estimating nucleated cell counts. Profiling relied on immunoSEQ multiplex PCR, and the TCRdb table lists in-frame clones only, not all of them. The DNA was the basis for D and trimming; V, J and clone size are from that table. This sample has 250,000 to 350,000 clones, with 90% found just once. Looked up from germline, CDR1 is MGHRA and CDR2 is YSYEKL. The CDR3 length is 15 residues. V was trimmed by 6 bases and J by 5 bases, leaving 20 bases between them. This receptor was taken from a woman between 50 and 59 years old with COVID-19, enrolled during active disease. Sequencing input: peripheral blood. This rearrangement joins TRBV4-1 to TRBJ2-7; no clear D. The CDR3 DNA sequence: TGCGCCAGCAGTCTCGTTTTTGCGAGAGGTGACGAGCAGTACTTC. This translates into CASSLVFARGDEQYF.